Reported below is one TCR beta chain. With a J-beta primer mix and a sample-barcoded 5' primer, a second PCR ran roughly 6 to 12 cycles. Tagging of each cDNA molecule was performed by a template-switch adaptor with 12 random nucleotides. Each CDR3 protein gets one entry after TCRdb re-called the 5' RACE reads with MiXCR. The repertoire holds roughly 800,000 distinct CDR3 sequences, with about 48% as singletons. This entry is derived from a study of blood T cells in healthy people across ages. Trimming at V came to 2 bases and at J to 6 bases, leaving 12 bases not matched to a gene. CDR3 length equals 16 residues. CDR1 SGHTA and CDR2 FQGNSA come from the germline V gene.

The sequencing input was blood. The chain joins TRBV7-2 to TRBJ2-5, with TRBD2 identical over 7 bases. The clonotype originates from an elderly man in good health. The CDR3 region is CASSLSGQRGQQTQYF. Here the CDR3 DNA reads TGTGCCAGCAGCTTAAGTGGCCAGCGGGGTCAACAGACCCAGTACTTC.